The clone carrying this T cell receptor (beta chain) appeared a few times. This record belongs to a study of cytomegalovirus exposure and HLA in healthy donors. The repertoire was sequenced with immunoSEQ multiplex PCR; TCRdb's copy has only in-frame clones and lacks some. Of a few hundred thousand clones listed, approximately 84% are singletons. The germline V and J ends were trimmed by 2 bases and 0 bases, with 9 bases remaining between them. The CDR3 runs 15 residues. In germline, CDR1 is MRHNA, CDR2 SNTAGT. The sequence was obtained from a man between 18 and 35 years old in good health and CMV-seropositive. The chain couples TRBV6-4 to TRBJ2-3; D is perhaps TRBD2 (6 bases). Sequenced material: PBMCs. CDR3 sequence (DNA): TGTGCCAGCAGTGACGGTCTAGCGAGCACAGATACGCAGTATTTT. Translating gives CASSDGLASTDTQYF.